This is a list of T cell receptor beta chains from one sample in a study of T cells in Graves' hyperthyroidism and ophthalmopathy. One entry per CDR3 protein, called by TCRdb with MiXCR from the multiplex PCR reads. The table has under 350,000 distinct CDR3 sequences, more than 15% seen once. The specimen was blood. The receptors were gathered from a woman aged 55-70 years with Graves' ophthalmopathy. Both conserved end residues are part of each CDR3. D genes are given only for firm matches. Clone size is stated in some rows and not others, as once, few, many or a class when expanded.

TRBV5-5,TRBJ2-7,NA,NA,TGTGCCAGCAGCCCGGGGACGCGGGACCGAGGATACTTC,CASSPGTRDRGYF
TRBV6-1,TRBJ1-1,TRBD1,many,TGTGCCAGCAGTTCGGGACAGGGTGGTTCTGAAGCTTTCTTT,CASSSGQGGSEAFF
TRBV20-1,TRBJ1-1,NA,NA,TGCAGTGCTAGAGATGTGGTTTACACTGAAGCTTTCTTT,CSARDVVYTEAFF
TRBV19,TRBJ2-2,NA,NA,TGTGCCAGTAGTACACGTACCGGGGAGCTGTTTTTT,CASSTRTGELFF
TRBV20-1,TRBJ2-7,NA,NA,TGCAGTGCTAAGAGTCCGTCGCCAGGGGAGCAGTACTTC,CSAKSPSPGEQYF
TRBV29-1,TRBJ1-1,NA,few,TGCAGCGTCGAAGGCACTCCTAGGGGTGAAGCTTTCTTT,CSVEGTPRGEAFF
TRBV19,TRBJ1-2,NA,few,TGTGCCAGTAGTGGGAGGGACGCCTCCTTTTACTATGGCTACACCTTC,CASSGRDASFYYGYTF
TRBV20-1,TRBJ1-1,NA,many,TGCAGTGCTAGAGGGAACACTGAAGCTTTCTTT,CSARGNTEAFF
TRBV12-3/TRBV12-4,TRBJ2-2,TRBD2,NA,TGTGCCAGCAGTTCAGGACTAGCGGTCAACACCGGGGAGCTGGTTTTT,CASSSGLAVNTGELVF
TRBV7-8,TRBJ2-3,NA,many,TGTGCCAGTACCCCGGGGCGGACCACAGATACGCAGTATTTT,CASTPGRTTDTQYF
TRBV5-1,TRBJ1-1,TRBD1,few,TGCGCCAGCAGCTTGAGTACAGGGGGCACTGAAGCTTTCTTT,CASSLSTGGTEAFF
TRBV2,TRBJ1-6,NA,many,TGTGCCAGCAGTGAAGCAAGGGGGACACCCCTCCACTTT,CASSEARGTPLHF
TRBV4-2,TRBJ2-1,NA,NA,TGTGCCAGCAGCCCGGAGGCCCCTCTCTACAATGAGCAGTTCTTC,CASSPEAPLYNEQFF
TRBV6-8,TRBJ1-2,NA,NA,TGTGCCAGCAGCCTTGGGGGTTACAGAGGCTACACCTTC,CASSLGGYRGYTF
TRBV20-1,TRBJ1-6,NA,few,TGCAGTGCTAGAGGGGTCGGTGGGGGGGGCCCTCGGAGTTCACCCCTCCACTTT,CSARGVGGGGPRSSPLHF
TRBV6-1,TRBJ1-1,NA,few,TGTGCCAGCGAGGGGGTGACGACCACTGAAGCTTTCTTT,CASEGVTTTEAFF
TRBV7-2,TRBJ2-5,TRBD1,many,TGTGCCAGCAGCCCCCGGACAGGCGGAGAGACCCAGTACTTC,CASSPRTGGETQYF
TRBV12-3/TRBV12-4,TRBJ2-2,NA,many,TGTGCCAGCAGCCCCGCGGCAGGGTCGACCGGGGAGCTGTTTTTT,CASSPAAGSTGELFF
TRBV12-3/TRBV12-4,TRBJ1-6,NA,many,TGTGCCAGCAGTTTCCGGATGCTTAGCTCCTATAATTCACCCCTCCACTTT,CASSFRMLSSYNSPLHF
TRBV18,TRBJ2-1,TRBD2,many,TGTGCCAGCTCACCCCAAAGCGGGGGATACAATGAGCAGTTCTTC,CASSPQSGGYNEQFF
TRBV6-1,TRBJ1-3,TRBD1,NA,TGTGCCAGCAGTTTCCAATCGGGACAGTTTTACACCATATATTTT,CASSFQSGQFYTIYF
TRBV6-1,TRBJ2-2,TRBD1,many,TGTGCCAGCAGCCAAAAGGTGACAGGGACCGGGGAGCTGTTTTTT,CASSQKVTGTGELFF
TRBV28,TRBJ2-7,TRBD2,many,TGTGCCAGCAGTTTTTCGACCAGCGGGGGACCCTACGAGCAGTACTTC,CASSFSTSGGPYEQYF
TRBV20-1,TRBJ2-5,NA,many,TGCAGTGCTATTGGGGCTATGGTCCAAGAGACCCAGTACTTC,CSAIGAMVQETQYF
TRBV6-5,TRBJ1-2,TRBD1,many,TGTGCCAGCAGTTTACAGGGGACTAACTATGGCTACACCTTC,CASSLQGTNYGYTF
TRBV5-5,TRBJ1-2,TRBD1,NA,TGTGCCAGCAGCTTGTTTGGGGACAGGGCACGGCTATTCGTTGGCTACACCTTC,CASSLFGDRARLFVGYTF
TRBV5-6,TRBJ1-4,NA,NA,TGTGCCAGCAGCAACTGGGAGCGGAGTAATGAGAAACTGTTTTTT,CASSNWERSNEKLFF
TRBV5-6,TRBJ2-7,NA,many,TGTGCCAGCAGCTTGCTGCTCTACGAGCAGTACTTC,CASSLLLYEQYF
TRBV7-2,TRBJ2-1,NA,many,TGTGCCAGCAGCTTAACTAGCCGGAACAATGAGCAGTTCTTC,CASSLTSRNNEQFF
TRBV6-5,TRBJ2-1,TRBD1,few,TGTGCCAGCAGTTACGCACAGGGGGAGGATGAGCAGTTCTTC,CASSYAQGEDEQFF
TRBV3-1,TRBJ2-1,TRBD2,NA,TGTGCCAGCAGAACAGCGGGGGGCTCCTACAATGAGCAGTTCTTC,CASRTAGGSYNEQFF
TRBV28,TRBJ1-1,NA,many,TGTGCCAGCACCTCGTCAAGAGGTGAAGCTTTCTTT,CASTSSRGEAFF
TRBV7-9,TRBJ1-1,NA,many,TGTGCCAGCAGCTTAAAGGGAGGTAGTGTGAACACTGAAGCTTTCTTT,CASSLKGGSVNTEAFF
TRBV11-3,TRBJ1-2,NA,many,TGTGCCAGCAGCCCCTTACCGGGGGTAAGTCGTGGCTACACCTTC,CASSPLPGVSRGYTF
TRBV12-3/TRBV12-4,TRBJ2-7,NA,many,TGTGCCAGCAGTTTTTCGGGCGGGACCTTCGGGAGCGAGCAGTACTTC,CASSFSGGTFGSEQYF
TRBV7-6,TRBJ2-1,NA,few,TGTGCCAGCAGCTTGGATGACAGGGAGGTCTGGAATGAGCAGTTCTTC,CASSLDDREVWNEQFF
TRBV20-1,TRBJ2-7,NA,few,TGCAGTGCTACTCCCCCTGCGGGCAGATCCTACGAGCAGTACTTC,CSATPPAGRSYEQYF
TRBV29-1,TRBJ1-2,NA,many,TGCAGCGTTGAGGCGGTAGCTAACTATGGCTACACCTTC,CSVEAVANYGYTF
TRBV19,TRBJ1-2,NA,few,TGTGCCAGTATTCCACGGGGGGGCAGTAACTATGGCTACACCTTC,CASIPRGGSNYGYTF
TRBV4-1,TRBJ2-4,NA,few,TGCGCCAGCAGCCAAGAGAGGGACCGGTGGATTCAGTACTTC,CASSQERDRWIQYF
TRBV5-1,TRBJ2-5,NA,NA,TGCGCCAGCAGCTTGGGGGTAGCCGGGGTCGAGACCCAGTACTTC,CASSLGVAGVETQYF
TRBV27,TRBJ2-3,TRBD2,many,TGTGCCAGCGCCCCCGGGACTACGAGCACAGATACGCAGTATTTT,CASAPGTTSTDTQYF
TRBV3-1,TRBJ2-3,TRBD1,NA,TGTGCCAGCAGCCAAGTGGAGACAGGGGAGACAGATACGCAGTATTTT,CASSQVETGETDTQYF
TRBV27,TRBJ2-7,NA,many,TGTGCCAGCAGTATTGGACCTTACTCCTACGAGCAGTACTTC,CASSIGPYSYEQYF
TRBV18,TRBJ2-7,TRBD1,many,TGTGCCAGCTCACCGTCGGTGGACAGGGCCTACGAGCAGTACTTC,CASSPSVDRAYEQYF
TRBV20-1,TRBJ1-1,NA,NA,TGCAGTGCTAGGGAAATCGCCCTTATGAACACTGAAGCTTTCTTT,CSAREIALMNTEAFF
TRBV12-3/TRBV12-4,TRBJ2-7,NA,many,TGTGCCAGCAGTCCCTCATTGAGCAGGGAATCCTACGAGCAGTACTTC,CASSPSLSRESYEQYF
TRBV29-1,TRBJ1-1,NA,few,TGCAGCGCCTTCCAGAACACTGAAGCTTTCTTT,CSAFQNTEAFF
TRBV12-3/TRBV12-4,TRBJ2-7,NA,many,TGTGCCAGCAGGGGGCCCGAGGACGAGCAGTACTTC,CASRGPEDEQYF
TRBV27,TRBJ2-7,TRBD1,many,TGTGCCAGCATGGGGGACAGGGAGTCCGAGCAGTACTTC,CASMGDRESEQYF
TRBV18,TRBJ1-1,NA,few,TGTGCCAGCTCACCCACGATTGACAGAACGATGAACACTGAAGCTTTCTTT,CASSPTIDRTMNTEAFF
TRBV6-1,TRBJ2-4,NA,many,TGTGCCAGCAGTGAAGGCATTGGTGACAAAAACATTCAGTACTTC,CASSEGIGDKNIQYF
TRBV6-2/TRBV6-3,TRBJ2-2,TRBD2,NA,TGTGCCAGCAGGGTGACTAGCCGGTTCACCGGGGAGCTGTTTTTT,CASRVTSRFTGELFF